These 8 T cell receptor beta chains originate from one sample sequenced in a study of blood T cell repertoires in COVID-19. TCRdb's copy holds only in-frame clones and misses some; the assay was immunoSEQ multiplex PCR. The sample lists hundreds of thousands of clones, 86% seen once, with under 1.5% in the top ten. Sample: peripheral blood. All receptors come from a woman in her 30s with active or convalescent COVID-19.

The rearrangement links TRBV19 to TRBJ1-5; 8 bases are a match to TRBD1. The CDR3 is 15 amino acids. Germline V gene sequence: CDR1 LNHDA, CDR2 SQIVND (reference sequence). V dropped 6 bases and J dropped 0; count of bases not matched to a gene: 4. The CDR3 loop reads CASRTTGGSNQPQHF. The CDR3 coding sequence is TGTGCCAGTAGGACAACAGGGGGTAGCAATCAGCCCCAGCATTTT.

This chain joins TRBV2 and TRBJ2-4; perhaps TRBD2 as D (6 bases). This CDR3 region has 13 residues. Deletions cut 2 bases from V and 8 bases from J, with 10 bases between. The germline CDR1 and CDR2 sequences are SNHLY and FYNNEI. In nucleotides, the CDR3 is TGTGCCAGCAGTGAAAGCCCGGGGGACATTCAGTACTTC. It translates to CASSESPGDIQYF.

V and J are TRBV19 and TRBJ1-2; TRBD1 aligns across 10 bases. This CDR3 is 15 amino acids long. J gave up 8 bases and V 3 bases, and 9 bases lay outside the gene matches. Germline values: CDR1 LNHDA, CDR2 SQIVND (reference sequence). CDR3 bases: TGTGCCAGTAGTATTGAAGACAGGGGGCGGGGAGGCTACACCTTC. Its protein product is CASSIEDRGRGGYTF.

The V gene is TRBV15, the J gene TRBJ1-1; maybe TRBD1 (6 bases). CDR3 length: 14 amino acids. Germline V gives CDR1 LNHNV, CDR2 YYDKDF (reference sequence). The V and J ends lost 4 bases and 1 base respectively, with 10 bases between them. The CDR3 protein is CATSTRTENTEAFF. The CDR3 DNA is TGTGCCACCAGCACGCGGACAGAGAACACTGAAGCTTTCTTT.

This clone was recorded only once. The gene calls are TRBV7-9 and TRBJ2-4; tentatively, D is TRBD1 (7 bases). Trimming left V 5 bases short and J 1 base short, with 15 bases between. The CDR3 loop spans 16 amino acids. Germline V gene lookup returns CDR1 SEHNR and CDR2 FQNEAQ (reference sequence). The chain's CDR3 is CASSATQGRAKNIQYF. The CDR3 bases are TGTGCCAGCAGCGCCACACAGGGGAGGGCCAAAAACATTCAGTACTTC.

The chain carries TRBV19 and TRBJ1-5, with TRBD1 matching over 7 bases. Germline CDR1 reads LNHDA; CDR2 reads SQIVND (reference sequence). V was pared by 3 bases and J by 5 bases, with 13 bases of the junction left unmatched. The CDR3 length is 17 residues. In nucleotides, the CDR3 is TGTGCCAGTAGTATCCCAATTACAGGGGATGGGCATCAGCCCCAGCATTTT. Protein: CASSIPITGDGHQPQHF.

The genes are TRBV5-6 and TRBJ2-1; 10 nucleotides match TRBD2. The CDR3 spans 15 residues. Germline V gene data show CDR1 as SGHDT and CDR2 as YYEEEE. V lost 4 bases, J lost 4 bases, and 5 bases stayed unmatched. The CDR3 nucleotides are TGTGCCAGCAGCCCTGGACTAGCGGATTACAATGAGCAGTTCTTC. Translating it yields CASSPGLADYNEQFF.

This chain's CDR3 is CATSRGAEEMAFF. CDR3 nucleotides: TGTGCCACCAGCAGAGGGGCGGAGGAGATGGCTTTCTTT. The chain recombines TRBV15 with TRBJ1-1, with D uncertain. Germline V lookup: CDR1 LNHNV, CDR2 YYDKDF (reference sequence). The CDR3 is 13 residues long. Trimming cost V 1 base and J 11 bases, with 14 bases left between them.